These 7 T cell receptor beta chains were all obtained from the same sample, sequenced in a study of patients and donors after allogeneic stem cell transplantation. TCRdb reprocessed the RT-PCR reads via MiXCR and lists one record per CDR3 protein. Altogether around 200,000 distinct CDR3 sequences are present, around two fifths being singletons, with the ten largest covering about 9.9%. The sequenced material came from blood, either unsorted or a sorted T cell fraction (not recorded which). These receptors came from a human donor who was either an allogeneic HSCT recipient or a stem cell or donor lymphocyte infusion donor (not recorded which). It is not recorded whose cells these are; they may come from a transplant donor.

This clonotype was detected only a few times. The chain joins TRBV30 to TRBJ2-1; 9 bases agree with TRBD1. Germline V CDR1 and CDR2: GTSNPN, SVGIG (reference sequence). V lost 4 bases to trimming and J lost 7 bases; unmatched junction nucleotides: 8. This CDR3 is built from 14 residues. In nucleotides, the CDR3 is TGTGCCTGGAACCCCACAGGGGGCCTGAATGAGCAGTTCTTC. Residues: CAWNPTGGLNEQFF.

This clonotype came up a few times. The chain has TRBV7-9 and TRBJ1-1; D possibly corresponds to TRBD1 (5 bases). Trimming removed 1 base from V and 5 bases from J, with 14 bases in between. The CDR3 contains 15 residues. Per the germline V gene, CDR1 is SEHNR and CDR2 is FQNEAQ (reference sequence). Here the CDR3 reads CASSLGLGPHTEAFF. The CDR3 region has the DNA TGTGCCAGCAGCTTAGGGTTGGGGCCTCATACTGAAGCTTTCTTT. Full variable domain (rest looked up from reference TRBV7-9 and TRBJ1-1): DTGVSQNPRHKITKRGQNVTFRCDPISEHNRLYWYRQTLGQGPEFLTYFQNEAQLEKSRLLSDRFSAERPKGSFSTLEIQRTEQGDSAMYLCASSLGLGPHTEAFFGQGTRLTVV.

This clonotype showed up just a few times. The chain employs TRBV28 and TRBJ2-7; D not certain. From germline, CDR1 is MDHEN and CDR2 SYDVKM. The CDR3 is 13 amino acids. V lost 8 bases, J lost 2 bases, and 13 bases lay in between. This CDR3 reads CASSLGRTYEQYF. The CDR3 DNA is TGTGCCAGCTCTCTTGGTCGGACCTACGAGCAGTACTTC.

In its sample, this clonotype was seen a few times. The V call is TRBV20-1, the J call TRBJ2-4; TRBD2 matches 14 bases. The CDR3 runs 15 residues. With V trimmed by 1 base and J by 7 bases, 3 bases remained unmatched. Germline loops: CDR1 DFQATT, CDR2 SNEGSKA (reference sequence). CDR3: CSARGGLAGGNIQYF. In nucleotides, the CDR3 is TGCAGTGCTAGAGGTGGACTAGCGGGGGGTAACATTCAGTACTTC.

This chain links TRBV7-6 with TRBJ1-5; D might be TRBD1 (5 bases). Germline loops: CDR1 SGHVS, CDR2 FNYEAQ. The ends were cut back, 0 bases at V and 3 bases at J, with 15 bases in the middle. This CDR3 is 17 amino acids long. CDR3 DNA: TGTGCCAGCAGCTTAGCCCCGGCAGGGACCTACAATCAGCCCCAGCATTTT. Protein sequence: CASSLAPAGTYNQPQHF. Using reference TRBV7-6 and TRBJ1-5 for the parts outside the CDR3, the full variable domain is GAGVSQSPRYKVTKRGQDVALRCDPISGHVSLYWYRQALGQGPEFLTYFNYEAQQDKSGLPNDRFSAERPEGSISTLTIQRTEQRDSAMYRCASSLAPAGTYNQPQHFGDGTRLSIL.

The chain is built from TRBV12-3 or TRBV12-4 and TRBJ1-1; 7 bases agree with TRBD1. The trim removed 2 bases at V and 3 bases at J, leaving 3 bases unmatched. There are 14 residues in the CDR3. The DNA of the CDR3 is TGTGCCAGCAGTTTAAAACAGGGGCACACTGAAGCTTTCTTT. Protein sequence: CASSLKQGHTEAFF.

The chain has TRBV20-1 and TRBJ1-5, with D possibly TRBD1 on 5 matching bases. Germline loops: CDR1 DFQATT, CDR2 SNEGSKA (reference sequence). The CDR3 is 12 residues long. V was pared by 3 bases and J by 8 bases, with 11 bases between. This CDR3 reads CSARAGKEPQHF. Here the CDR3 DNA reads TGCAGTGCTAGGGCAGGGAAGGAGCCCCAGCATTTT.